This is a list of T cell receptor beta chains from one sample in a study of blood T cell repertoires in COVID-19. The assay was immunoSEQ multiplex PCR, and TCRdb's table has in-frame clones only and misses some. The sample shows 150,000 or so clones, 76% of them seen only once. Sample: peripheral blood. These receptors came from an elderly woman with active or convalescent COVID-19. CDR3s include the opening cysteine and the closing phenylalanine or tryptophan. D genes are given only for firm matches. Clone size is shown for a subset of rows, as once, few, many or a class of expanded clone.

.	TRBV7-6	.	TRBJ2-7	TGTGCCAGCAGCCGAATGGCGGGGACGGCGTCCGAGCAGTACTTC	CASSRMAGTASEQYF
.	TRBV15	TRBD1	TRBJ1-5	TGTGCCACCACGACAGGGAGCAGCCCCCAGCATTTT	CATTTGSSPQHF
few	TRBV6-5	.	TRBJ1-2	TGTGCCAGCGGCGAGGGTGACTCCAACTATGGCTACACCTTC	CASGEGDSNYGYTF
.	TRBV6-5	TRBD2	TRBJ2-3	TGTGCCACATGGACTAGCGGGGTAAATACGCAGTATTTT	CATWTSGVNTQYF
.	TRBV7-2	TRBD2	TRBJ2-7	TGTGCCAGCAGCTTAGGGACTAGCGGAACCTACGAGCAGTACTTC	CASSLGTSGTYEQYF
.	TRBV5-1	.	TRBJ2-3	TGCGCCAGCAGCTTGGCCGTGGTTCGAGCAGATACGCAGTATTTT	CASSLAVVRADTQYF
.	TRBV11-2	.	TRBJ1-3	TGTGCCAGCAGCGAGGGACTGCGAATCTCTGGAAACACCATATATTTT	CASSEGLRISGNTIYF
.	TRBV5-4	.	TRBJ1-1	TGTGCCAGCAGCTTGATTTCCATGAACACTGAAGCTTTCTTT	CASSLISMNTEAFF
.	TRBV18	.	TRBJ1-5	TGTGCCAGCTCACCAGGGGAGCCAAATCAGCCCCAGCATTTT	CASSPGEPNQPQHF
few	TRBV12-3/TRBV12-4	.	TRBJ1-1	TGTGCCAGCACCGGCGGGGGGAGCACTGAAGCTTTCTTT	CASTGGGSTEAFF
.	TRBV5-1	.	TRBJ2-1	TGCGCCAGCAGCTTGGAGACTAGGGGCAATGAGCAGTTCTTC	CASSLETRGNEQFF
.	TRBV11-2	.	TRBJ1-6	TGTGCCAGCAGCTTAGATTTTCAGGGGACCTCCTATAATTCACCCCTCCACTTT	CASSLDFQGTSYNSPLHF
.	TRBV7-8	TRBD2	TRBJ2-7	TGTGCCAGCAGCTTAGAAGTAGCGGGGGGGCCGGGCTACGAGCAGTACTTC	CASSLEVAGGPGYEQYF
.	TRBV21-1	.	TRBJ2-1	TGTGCCAGCAGCAGTAGCGGGGGGGCCCACCATGAGCAGTTCTTC	CASSSSGGAHHEQFF
once	TRBV6-2/TRBV6-3	.	TRBJ1-1	TGTGCCAGCAGCCAAGGGAAAAAGGGTTTCGGGATTGTCACTGAAGCTTTCTTT	CASSQGKKGFGIVTEAFF
.	TRBV28	.	TRBJ1-2	TGTGCCAGCAGTTTAATCCTTGGTTGGGCCGAGGGCTACACCTTC	CASSLILGWAEGYTF
.	TRBV2	.	TRBJ2-6	TGTGCCAGCATAAGGCAGGTGACGGGGGCCAACGTCCTGACTTTC	CASIRQVTGANVLTF
.	TRBV6-5	.	TRBJ1-5	TGTGCCAGCAGCAGGGTCACCGGGAGCGAAGGGCCCCAGCATTTT	CASSRVTGSEGPQHF
.	TRBV5-1	.	TRBJ2-3	TGCGCCAGCGGACTTCTTGGAGATACGCAGTATTTT	CASGLLGDTQYF
.	TRBV11-2	.	TRBJ1-1	TGTGCCAGCAGCTTAGCCCCCAGGGGCAGAGACACTGAAGCTTTCTTT	CASSLAPRGRDTEAFF
.	TRBV12-3/TRBV12-4	.	TRBJ2-5	TGTGCCAGCAGTTTAAACAGAGAGACCCAGTACTTC	CASSLNRETQYF
.	TRBV11-2	TRBD2	TRBJ2-1	TGTGCCAGCAGCTTAGCGGCTAGCGGGTCGTACAATGAGCAGTTCTTC	CASSLAASGSYNEQFF
few	TRBV4-2	TRBD1	TRBJ1-3	TGTGCCAGCAGCCAAACCCCGACAGGGGTGGGGAACACCATATATTTT	CASSQTPTGVGNTIYF
few	TRBV7-9	.	TRBJ1-3	TGTGCCAGCAGCTTTGGGACAAGGAGCTCTGGAAACACCATATATTTT	CASSFGTRSSGNTIYF
.	TRBV5-1	TRBD2	TRBJ2-1	TGCGCCAGCAGTGCCGGACTAGCGAAGACCTACAATGAGCAGTTCTTC	CASSAGLAKTYNEQFF
few	TRBV5-1	.	TRBJ2-5	TGCGCCAGCAGCGCGGGGTACCAAGAGACCCAGTACTTC	CASSAGYQETQYF
.	TRBV20-1	.	TRBJ1-1	TGCAGTGCCCCCTGGCTTACTGAAGCTTTCTTT	CSAPWLTEAFF
.	TRBV5-8	.	TRBJ2-7	TGTGCCAGCAGCTCCAGAAACGAGCAGTACTTC	CASSSRNEQYF
.	TRBV12-3/TRBV12-4	.	TRBJ1-2	TGTGCCAGCCTATTCCAGGGGACTGGCTACACCTTC	CASLFQGTGYTF
.	TRBV4-2	.	TRBJ1-2	TGTGCCAGCAGCCAAGATGGAAAGGCATCCACGCTAAGAAAAGGGGACTATGGCTACACCTTC	CASSQDGKASTLRKGDYGYTF
.	TRBV5-1	.	TRBJ1-1	TGCGCCAGCAGCCCCTTTACAGGGGAAGCTTTCTTT	CASSPFTGEAFF
few	TRBV10-2	.	TRBJ2-7	TGCGCCAGCCTCCCGAAGTCCAGCTCCTACGAGCAGTACTTC	CASLPKSSSYEQYF
.	TRBV6-5	.	TRBJ2-2	TGTGCCAGCAACCTCCCGGGACAACACACCGGGGAGCTGTTTTTT	CASNLPGQHTGELFF
once	TRBV24-1	.	TRBJ1-5	TGTGCCACCAGTGAGCCGGAGGGGCCCCAGCATTTT	CATSEPEGPQHF
few	TRBV19	.	TRBJ1-2	TGTGCCAGTAGTAAAAGGAGACAGGTTACCGGCTACACCTTC	CASSKRRQVTGYTF
.	TRBV24-1	TRBD2	TRBJ2-1	TGTGCCACCAGTGACCCTAGCGGGGGGGCGGCGGCTGAGCAGTTCTTC	CATSDPSGGAAAEQFF
.	TRBV19	TRBD1	TRBJ1-3	TGTGCCAGTAGTAACCCAGGGGGCCACTCCGGAAACACCATATATTTT	CASSNPGGHSGNTIYF
few	TRBV7-8	.	TRBJ1-2	TGTGCCAGCAGCGCCCACAGGGTAGATGGCTACACCTTC	CASSAHRVDGYTF
.	TRBV18	.	TRBJ2-7	TGTGCCAGCTCACCACAGGACAGCGGCGAGCAGTACTTC	CASSPQDSGEQYF
.	TRBV5-1	TRBD1	TRBJ1-1	TGCGCCAGCAGCGCAGGGACAGGGAACACTGAAGCTTTCTTT	CASSAGTGNTEAFF
.	TRBV5-1	TRBD2	TRBJ2-2	TGCGCCAGCAGCGGGGGACTAGTTCCACGTGGCACCGGGGAGCTGTTTTTT	CASSGGLVPRGTGELFF
.	TRBV6-5	.	TRBJ1-3	TGTGCCAGCAGAGAGAGCTCTGGAAACACCATATATTTT	CASRESSGNTIYF
.	TRBV30	.	TRBJ1-3	TGTGCCTGGAGTGTACCGGTACTCGGAAACACCATATATTTT	CAWSVPVLGNTIYF
once	TRBV30	TRBD2	TRBJ2-1	TGTGCCTGGAGTGTTCGCGGGGGGGTCAGCAATGAGCAGTTCTTC	CAWSVRGGVSNEQFF
.	TRBV27	TRBD1	TRBJ1-1	TGTGCCAGCAGGTCGGAAAGGGGGCTGCGAGGAGCTTTCTTT	CASRSERGLRGAFF
.	TRBV14	TRBD1	TRBJ2-1	TGTGCCAGCAGCGCTCGACAGGGGCCCTACAATGAGCAGTTCTTC	CASSARQGPYNEQFF
once	TRBV3-1/TRBV3-2	TRBD2	TRBJ2-3	TGTGCCAGCAGCCAACCCACCCCCCAGCGGGGTGGAGGAGATACGCAGTATTTT	CASSQPTPQRGGGDTQYF
.	TRBV13	.	TRBJ1-2	TGTGCCAGCAGCTCAACTAGAAATTCTGGGGTGAAGACGTATGGCTACACCTTC	CASSSTRNSGVKTYGYTF
once	TRBV9	TRBD1	TRBJ1-2	TGTGCCAGCAGCCCTCGGATCGGACAGGGGGCGCGGGGCTACACCTTC	CASSPRIGQGARGYTF
.	TRBV18	.	TRBJ2-1	TGTGCCAGCTCCTGGAGCTCCTACAATGAGCAGTTCTTC	CASSWSSYNEQFF
.	TRBV3-1/TRBV3-2	TRBD1	TRBJ1-4	TGTGCCAGCAGCCGCGGGACAGGGTCTGAAAAACTGTTTTTT	CASSRGTGSEKLFF
once	TRBV7-2	.	TRBJ1-4	TGTGCCAGCAGCTTAGATGCGGGGCGGTGGGAAAAACTGTTTTTT	CASSLDAGRWEKLFF
.	TRBV5-8	TRBD1	TRBJ2-1	TGTGCCAGCAGCTCCCGCCCGGACAGGGTTCGGTCCTACAATGAGCAGTTCTTC	CASSSRPDRVRSYNEQFF
.	TRBV5-1	.	TRBJ1-5	TGCGCCAGCAGCCCGGACAGTAGCAATCAGCCCCAGCATTTT	CASSPDSSNQPQHF
.	TRBV30	.	TRBJ2-1	TGTGCCTGGAGTGGCCCCTCCAGGGGGGTCTCCTACAATGAGCAGTTCTTC	CAWSGPSRGVSYNEQFF
few	TRBV5-1	.	TRBJ1-6	TGCGCCAGCAGTTACCTTGGGGCAGGCCCGACTCGACCCGAATCCTATAATTCACCCCTCCACTTT	CASSYLGAGPTRPESYNSPLHF
.	TRBV3-1/TRBV3-2	TRBD1	TRBJ1-1	TGTGCCAGCGGAAATAGACAGGGAAGACAAGCTTTCTTT	CASGNRQGRQAFF
.	TRBV2	TRBD1	TRBJ2-7	TGTGCCAGCAGGATAGTACCGGGACAGGGGGTCGAGGCCTACGAGCAGTACTTC	CASRIVPGQGVEAYEQYF
few	TRBV30	TRBD1	TRBJ1-6	TGTGCCTGGAGGGATTTACGGGACAGCTCCTATAATTCACCCCTCCACTTT	CAWRDLRDSSYNSPLHF